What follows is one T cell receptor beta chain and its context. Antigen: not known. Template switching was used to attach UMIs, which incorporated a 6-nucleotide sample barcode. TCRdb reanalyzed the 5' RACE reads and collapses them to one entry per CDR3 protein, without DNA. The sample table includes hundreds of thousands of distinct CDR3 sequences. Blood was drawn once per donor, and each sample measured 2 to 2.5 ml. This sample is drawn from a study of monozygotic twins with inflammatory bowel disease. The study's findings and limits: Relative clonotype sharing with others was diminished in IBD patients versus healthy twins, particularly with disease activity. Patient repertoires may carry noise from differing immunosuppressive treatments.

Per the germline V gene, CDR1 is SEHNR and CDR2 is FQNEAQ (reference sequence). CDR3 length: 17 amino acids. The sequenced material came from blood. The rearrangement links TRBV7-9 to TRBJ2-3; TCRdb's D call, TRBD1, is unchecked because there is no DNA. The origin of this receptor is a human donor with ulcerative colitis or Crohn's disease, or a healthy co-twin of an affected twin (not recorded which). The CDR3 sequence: CASSLDVGGTWGDTQYF.